The 24 T cell receptor beta chains below all came from one sample that was sequenced in a study of T cells after yellow fever vaccination. TCRdb ran MiXCR on the 5' RACE reads and lists one entry per CDR3 protein. The data show roughly 300,000 distinct CDR3 sequences, 6.8% seen once. The specimen comprised PBMCs, sampled approximately 47 days after the first yellow fever vaccination. These receptors originate from a young man who received the YFV17D yellow fever vaccine.

In this sample, this clonotype turned up many times. This chain links TRBV18 with TRBJ1-3, with D unclear. Germline values: CDR1 KGHSH, CDR2 LQKENI. The V end lost 5 bases, the J end lost 2 bases, and 10 bases lay between the germline ends. The CDR3 is made up of 14 amino acids. CDR3 amino acids: CASSKSAAGNTIYF. The CDR3 DNA follows: TGTGCCAGCTCAAAGTCCGCGGCTGGAAACACCATATATTTT.

This chain joins TRBV7-8 and TRBJ2-5; 8 positions agree with TRBD1. V lost 5 bases and J lost 4; bases outside the gene matches: 15. CDR1 is SGHVS and CDR2 is FQNEAQ in the germline V gene. The CDR3 contains 17 residues. The CDR3: CASSPRRFDRGGETQYF. CDR3 nucleotides: TGTGCCAGCAGCCCCCGGCGATTCGACAGGGGAGGAGAGACCCAGTACTTC. The full variable domain, completed using reference TRBV7-8 and TRBJ2-5, is GAGVSQSPRYKVAKRGQDVALRCDPISGHVSLFWYQQALGQGPEFLTYFQNEAQLDKSGLPSDRFFAERPEGSVSTLKIQRTQQEDSAVYLCASSPRRFDRGGETQYFGPGTRLLVL.

The sample holds a few counts of this clonotype. The chain employs TRBV6-4 and TRBJ2-1, with D perhaps TRBD1 (5 bases). The CDR3 consists of 15 residues. Germline loops: CDR1 MRHNA, CDR2 SNTAGT. The V and J ends lost 5 bases and 2 bases respectively, with 13 bases between them. The CDR3: CASSPQGFTYNEQFF. CDR3 nucleotide sequence: TGTGCCAGCAGTCCTCAGGGATTTACCTACAATGAGCAGTTCTTC.

This clonotype was counted between two and nine times. CDR3 DNA sequence: TGTGCCAGCAGCTCGCTCGGACAGGGGAGTGGCTACACCTTC. Translating it yields CASSSLGQGSGYTF. The genes are TRBV12-3 or TRBV12-4 and TRBJ1-2; 9 nucleotides line up with TRBD1. Germline trimming cut 6 bases from V and 7 bases from J; bases unmatched to any gene: 9. CDR3 length: 14 amino acids.

In DNA, the CDR3 is TGCAGTGCTAGAGATCGGAGGCTCGTGGCAGATACGCAGTATTTT. Protein: CSARDRRLVADTQYF. The J gene is TRBJ2-3, the V gene TRBV20-1; D might be TRBD2 (5 bases). The ends were cut back, 0 bases at V and 4 bases at J, with 14 bases in the middle. The CDR3 has 15 amino acids. Germline V gene data show CDR1 as DFQATT and CDR2 as SNEGSKA (reference sequence).

This clonotype was detected a few times. The chain links TRBV2 to TRBJ1-1; 8 bases line up with TRBD1. CDR1 and CDR2 (germline): SNHLY, FYNNEI. With V trimmed by 5 bases and J by 1 base, 6 bases remained unmatched. This CDR3 region has 15 residues. The CDR3 here is CASSRTGMQNTEAFF. In DNA form, the CDR3 reads TGTGCCAGCAGTCGGACAGGGATGCAGAACACTGAAGCTTTCTTT. The full variable domain, its missing parts supplied by reference TRBV2 and TRBJ1-1, is EPEVTQTPSHQVTQMGQEVILRCVPISNHLYFYWYRQILGQKVEFLVSFYNNEISEKSEIFDDQFSVERPDGSNFTLKIRSTKLEDSAMYFCASSRTGMQNTEAFFGQGTRLTVV.

This rearrangement joins TRBV20-1 to TRBJ2-6, with D perhaps matching TRBD2 (5 bases). CDR1 and CDR2 (germline): DFQATT, SNEGSKA (reference sequence). This CDR3 comprises 14 residues. V shed 7 bases and J shed 1 base, with 11 bases lying between them. The CDR3 DNA reads TGCAGTGGCAGACGGGATTCTGGGGCCAACGTCCTGACTTTC. Translated, it gives CSGRRDSGANVLTF.

This clonotype was recorded many times. Sequence at one end of the junction differs from germline and may be a read error. The chain is built from TRBV7-7 and TRBJ2-5; 12 bases line up with TRBD2. There are 19 residues in the CDR3. Germline values: CDR1 SSHAT, CDR2 FNYEAQ (reference sequence). CDR3 loop: CASSPRGYGTSGPQETQYF. The CDR3 DNA sequence: TGTGCTAGCAGCCCCCGAGGGTACGGGACTAGCGGGCCCCAAGAGACCCAGTACTTC.

The rearrangement joins TRBV28 to TRBJ2-5; a weak D match, TRBD1 (6 bases). V lost 3 bases, J lost 5 bases, and 16 bases lay in between. The CDR3 is 15 amino acids. CDR1 and CDR2 (germline): MDHEN, SYDVKM. The CDR3 spells CASSLGAVTIETQYF. CDR3 bases: TGTGCCAGCAGTTTGGGGGCCGTTACGATCGAGACCCAGTACTTC.

This clonotype has at least ten counts. The chain couples TRBV24-1 to TRBJ2-3, with D tentatively TRBD1 or TRBD2 (5 bases each). V lost 4 bases, J lost 11 bases, and 15 bases lay in between. The CDR3 runs to 13 residues. The germline V gene encodes CDR1 KGHDR and CDR2 SFDVKD. CDR3 coding DNA: TGTGCCACCAGTGACCTCACCGGGACGCGGCAGTATTTT. Its protein is CATSDLTGTRQYF.

The sample holds one count of this clonotype. The chain is built from TRBV7-2 and TRBJ2-7; 10 bases align to TRBD1. This CDR3 contains 13 residues. V shed 1 base, J shed 8 bases, and the junction held 2 bases outside the gene matches. The V gene's germline CDR1 is SGHTA and CDR2 FQGNSA. Written as DNA, the CDR3 is TGTGCCAGCAGCTTAGGGACAGGGGGTAAGCAGTACTTC. Translated: CASSLGTGGKQYF. Full variable domain (missing parts from reference TRBV7-2 and TRBJ2-7): GAGVSQSPSNKVTEKGKDVELRCDPISGHTALYWYRQSLGQGLEFLIYFQGNSAPDKSGLPSDRFSAERTGGSVSTLTIQRTQQEDSAVYLCASSLGTGGKQYFGPGTRLTVT.

The sample holds many counts of this clonotype. The chain carries TRBV28 and TRBJ2-7; D might be TRBD2 (5 bases). The germline CDR1 and CDR2 sequences are MDHEN and SYDVKM. Trimming removed 6 bases at V and 5 bases at J, with 20 bases between. CDR3 length: 15 residues. CDR3 region: CASSSEGRAEDEQYV. CDR3 in DNA: TGTGCCAGCAGCTCCGAGGGCCGGGCAGAGGACGAGCAGTACGTC.

The chain employs TRBV10-3 and TRBJ2-5; 8 nucleotides align to TRBD2. The CDR3 length is 15 residues. J was trimmed by 2 bases and V by 2 bases; bases with no gene match: 4. The germline V gene encodes CDR1 ENHRY and CDR2 SYGVKD. The CDR3 DNA sequence: TGTGCCATCAGTGAGCCGGGGGGGGGTCAAGAGACCCAGTACTTC. This encodes CAISEPGGGQETQYF.

The V gene is TRBV5-5, the J gene TRBJ2-3; D not certain. Germline CDR1 and CDR2: SGHKS and YYEKEE (reference sequence). There are 11 residues in the CDR3. Trimming took off 4 bases at V and 4 bases at J, with 4 bases between the two ends. CDR3 nucleotides: TGTGCCAGCAGCCTGCCAGATACGCAGTATTTT. As protein: CASSLPDTQYF.

This clonotype was observed at least ten times. The DNA for the CDR3 is TGTGCCAGCAGTTTTGCGGACAGCGCCCGCACCCTCCACTTT. The encoded protein is CASSFADSARTLHF. The rearrangement joins TRBV12-3 or TRBV12-4 to TRBJ1-6, with a tentative D call TRBD1 (6 bases). V was trimmed by 3 bases and J by 14 bases, leaving 17 bases between them. The CDR3 extends over 14 amino acids.

This clonotype appeared a few times. This chain joins TRBV7-2 and TRBJ1-2; a weak D match, TRBD1 (5 bases). This CDR3 has 15 residues. Germline V lookup: CDR1 SGHTA, CDR2 FQGNSA. Between the trimmed V and J ends, which lost 4 bases and 2 bases, there was a span of 14 bases. The CDR3 loop reads CASSSYGGGNYGYTF. The CDR3 DNA is TGTGCCAGCAGCTCCTATGGGGGGGGAAACTATGGCTACACCTTC.

This clonotype occurred many times. CDR3 sequence reads: CASRYPGQGDYGYTF. CDR3 sequence (DNA): TGTGCCAGCAGATATCCGGGACAGGGGGACTATGGCTACACCTTC. The chain joins TRBV7-2 to TRBJ1-2; 11 positions agree with TRBD1. Germline loops: CDR1 SGHTA, CDR2 FQGNSA. This CDR3 is 15 amino acids long. V lost 6 bases, J lost 3 bases, and 6 bases stayed unmatched.

In its sample, this clonotype was seen a few times. This chain links TRBV20-1 with TRBJ1-6; D ambiguous. The CDR3 runs 16 residues. The V end lost 6 bases, the J end lost 0 bases, and 15 bases lay between the germline ends. CDR1 is DFQATT and CDR2 is SNEGSKA in the germline V gene (reference sequence). In DNA form, the CDR3 reads TGCAGTGCCCCCCGAAAATTGAGCTCCTATAATTCACCCCTCCACTTT. This translates into CSAPRKLSSYNSPLHF.

This clonotype was counted between two and nine times. The rearrangement joins TRBV6-6 to TRBJ2-3, with a tentative D call TRBD1 (5 bases). This CDR3 has 13 amino acids. Per germline, CDR1 MNHNY and CDR2 SVGAGI (reference sequence). The DNA of the CDR3 is TGTGTCACACTTAGTGACAGTCCAAACACGCAGTATTTT. Translated, it gives CVTLSDSPNTQYF.

The V call is TRBV7-9, the J call TRBJ2-6; D not certain. Germline assignment: CDR1 SEHNR and CDR2 FQNEAQ (reference sequence). V was pared by 2 bases and J by 2 bases, with 13 bases between. This CDR3 is built from 17 residues. CDR3 in amino acids: CASSLIVTEAGANVLTF. In nucleotides, the CDR3 is TGTGCCAGCAGCTTAATAGTTACGGAAGCTGGGGCCAACGTCCTGACTTTC. The variable domain in full, with the rest retrieved from reference TRBV7-9 and TRBJ2-6, is DTGVSQNPRHKITKRGQNVTFRCDPISEHNRLYWYRQTLGQGPEFLTYFQNEAQLEKSRLLSDRFSAERPKGSFSTLEIQRTEQGDSAMYLCASSLIVTEAGANVLTFGAGSRLTVL.

V is TRBV19 and J is TRBJ1-1, with D possibly matching TRBD1 (6 bases). V lost 6 bases and J lost 4, with 15 bases in between. Germline lookup yields CDR1 LNHDA and CDR2 SQIVND (reference sequence). CDR3 length equals 14 residues. The CDR3: CASSLRDRPTEAFF. CDR3 sequence (DNA): TGTGCCAGTAGCCTCCGCGACAGGCCCACTGAAGCTTTCTTT.

This clonotype has a handful of counts. The CDR3 bases are TGTGCCAGCAGCTTAGGAGTGGACAGGGGGCGGACAGATACGCAGTATTTT. This codes for CASSLGVDRGRTDTQYF. The V and J genes are TRBV7-9 and TRBJ2-3; 11 positions agree with TRBD1. J gave up 3 bases and V 1 base, and 6 bases lay outside the gene matches. CDR1 and CDR2 from the germline V gene are SEHNR and FQNEAQ (reference sequence). There are 17 residues in the CDR3.

In its sample, this clonotype was seen a few times. V is TRBV2 and J is TRBJ2-5; 7 positions match TRBD1. J gave up 5 bases and V 1 base, and 4 bases lay outside the gene matches. The CDR3 totals 14 residues. The germline V gene has CDR1 SNHLY and CDR2 FYNNEI. CDR3: CASSEEGAWETQYF. The CDR3 bases are TGTGCCAGCAGTGAAGAGGGGGCCTGGGAGACCCAGTACTTC.

This clonotype was counted between two and nine times. The chain recombines TRBV5-1 with TRBJ2-3, with D perhaps given as TRBD1 or TRBD2 (6 bases each). The germline V gene has CDR1 SGHRS and CDR2 YFSETQ. This CDR3 comprises 14 residues. V was shortened by 3 bases and J by 3 bases, with 11 bases between the two germline ends. The CDR3 DNA is TGCGCCAGCAGCTGGCGGGACACAACAGATACGCAGTATTTT. Residues: CASSWRDTTDTQYF.